This T cell receptor (beta chain) originates from a study of control samples from healthy donors and cancer patients. Sequencing used immunoSEQ multiplex PCR; TCRdb keeps in-frame clones, though not all of them. The sample has 130,000 to 150,000 clones; 75% to 95% are singletons. Trimming removed 1 base at V and 0 bases at J, with 14 bases between. The germline V gene encodes CDR1 SGHKS and CDR2 YYEKEE (reference sequence). The CDR3 has 16 amino acids. The gene calls are TRBV5-5 and TRBJ2-7; TRBD1 might be the D (6 bases). Sequencing used blood. The receptor was derived from a young man in good health. The CDR3 reads CASSLLGGQLSYEQYF. The DNA of the CDR3 is TGTGCCAGCAGCTTGCTAGGGGGTCAACTCTCCTACGAGCAGTACTTC. Full variable domain (outside the CDR3, taken from reference TRBV5-5 and TRBJ2-7): DAGVTQSPTHLIKTRGQQVTLRCSPISGHKSVSWYQQVLGQGPQFIFQYYEKEERGRGNFPDRFSARQFPNYSSELNVNALLLGDSALYLCASSLLGGQLSYEQYFGPGTRLTVT.